The source of this T cell receptor (beta chain) is a study of blood T cell repertoires in COVID-19. This clone appeared once. Libraries were prepared by immunoSEQ multiplex PCR; TCRdb keeps only in-frame clonotypes and omits some of them. The sample lists about 200,000 clones, about 78% occurring once. The CDR3 loop spans 13 amino acids. CDR1 is SGHAT and CDR2 is FQNNGV in the germline V gene. Trimming removed 4 bases from V and 4 bases from J, with 11 bases in between. V gene TRBV11-2 combines with J gene TRBJ2-7, with D possibly being TRBD1 (5 bases). Sequenced material: peripheral blood. This clonotype was sampled from a woman in her 70s with acute or convalescent COVID-19. CDR3 sequence (DNA): TGTGCCAGCAGCTCCAACAGGAAATACGAGCAGTACTTC. Amino acid sequence: CASSSNRKYEQYF.